The sequence of this TCR beta chain was determined in a study of control samples from healthy donors and cancer patients. Method: immunoSEQ multiplex PCR; TCRdb's copy keeps in-frame clones and lacks some. Found here are 160,000 or so clones, about 90% of them singletons; the top ten hold 0.68%. This clone has more than one count but fewer than ten. Other DNA sequences within the sample encode an identical CDR3. Germline loops: CDR1 MDHEN, CDR2 SYDVKM. Trimming removed 1 base at V and 2 bases at J, with 10 bases between. The CDR3 has 15 amino acids. V usage is TRBV28 and J usage is TRBJ2-3, with a tentative D call TRBD1 (5 bases). Material for sequencing was blood. The TCR sequence derives from a woman aged 25 to 39 in good health. CDR3 loop: CASSLLGHPTDTQYF. CDR3 bases: TGTGCCAGCAGTTTATTGGGGCACCCCACAGATACGCAGTATTTT.